The next 15 T cell receptor beta chains were all read from a single sample in a study of radiotherapy plus CTLA-4 blockade in lung cancer. Profiling relied on immunoSEQ multiplex PCR, and the TCRdb table lists in-frame clones only, not all of them. The sample includes about 51,000 clones, 75% to 80% of them seen just once. Specimen: peripheral blood, collected from a patient treated with radiotherapy plus ipilimumab. These receptors were obtained from a human donor with non-small cell lung cancer whose response to radiotherapy plus ipilimumab could not be evaluated.

V is TRBV5-1 and J is TRBJ2-1, with D unresolved. This CDR3 spans 16 amino acids. Germline V gene lookup returns CDR1 SGHRS and CDR2 YFSETQ. Trimming left V 0 bases short and J 4 bases short, with 14 bases between. The CDR3 here is CASSLDGGTLYNEQFF. CDR3 bases: TGCGCCAGCAGCTTGGACGGCGGTACTTTGTACAATGAGCAGTTCTTC.

There are a few counts of this clone. The rearrangement links TRBV7-3 to TRBJ2-2; the match to TRBD2 covers 10 bases. The CDR3 totals 14 residues. CDR1 is SGHTA and CDR2 is FQGTGA in the germline V gene. The V gene end was trimmed by 6 bases and the J gene end by 7 bases; junction bases not matched to a gene: 5. The CDR3: CASRAGTSVGELFF. The CDR3 bases are TGTGCCAGCAGGGCCGGGACTAGCGTCGGGGAGCTGTTTTTT.

Points on this clone: Germline is not matched at one junction end, which may reflect a read error. The chain recombines TRBV9 with TRBJ1-6; 9 bases match TRBD1. CDR3 size: 12 residues. The germline CDR1 and CDR2 sequences are SGDLS and YYNGEE. CDR3: CASGTGNSPLHF. The DNA for the CDR3 is TGTGCCAGCGGGACAGGGAATTCCCCCCTCCACTTT.

This clone was detected ten times or more. This sequence joins TRBV19 and TRBJ2-4; 7 positions match TRBD1. V was clipped by 1 base and J by 8 bases; unmatched bases: 5. The CDR3 spans 14 residues. Germline CDR1 is LNHDA and CDR2 is SQIVND (reference sequence). CDR3 coding DNA: TGTGCCAGTAGTATAGGGGACAGCGAGGACATTCAGTACTTC. Translating gives CASSIGDSEDIQYF.

The V call is TRBV4-2, the J call TRBJ2-1, with 8 positions matching TRBD2. The V gene end was trimmed by 3 bases and the J gene end by 10 bases; junction bases not matched to a gene: 8. Per germline, CDR1 LGHNA and CDR2 YNFKEQ. The CDR3 loop spans 14 amino acids. CDR3: CASSQQGLADEQFF. CDR3 sequence (DNA): TGTGCCAGCAGCCAGCAAGGACTAGCTGACGAGCAGTTCTTC.

The V and J genes are TRBV2 and TRBJ2-3; D is possibly TRBD1 (6 bases). The CDR3 loop spans 13 amino acids. The germline V gene has CDR1 SNHLY and CDR2 FYNNEI. Trimming removed 5 bases from V and 4 bases from J, with 10 bases in between. DNA of the CDR3: TGTGCCAGCAGTTTCTACAGGGCAGATACGCAGTATTTT. Its translation is CASSFYRADTQYF.

This chain links TRBV5-1 with TRBJ2-7, with TRBD1 matching over 7 bases. Germline loops: CDR1 SGHRS, CDR2 YFSETQ. The CDR3 contains 13 residues. With V trimmed by 4 bases and J by 4 bases, 5 bases remained unmatched. DNA for the CDR3: TGCGCCAGCAGCCGGGACAGCGCTTACGAGCAGTACTTC. Protein: CASSRDSAYEQYF.

This clone was seen a handful of times. The V and J genes are TRBV27 and TRBJ2-7, with D unclear. With 3 bases removed from V and 3 bases from J, the gap between germline ends came to 15 bases. The CDR3 sequence is 15 residues long. Germline V CDR1 and CDR2: MNHEY, SMNVEV (reference sequence). CDR3 DNA sequence: TGTGCCAGCAGTTTGGTCGTGAGAATTAACTACGAGCAGTACTTC. It codes for CASSLVVRINYEQYF.

The J gene is TRBJ2-5, the V gene TRBV7-9; 7 bases fit TRBD1. The DNA end lines up better with TRBJ2-7; the J call may be wrong. Germline CDR1 SEHNR, CDR2 FQNEAQ (reference sequence). This CDR3 comprises 14 residues. CDR3 region: CASSLAAGGYEQYF. CDR3 sequence (DNA): TGTGCCAGCAGCTTAGCGGCAGGGGGCTACGAGCAGTACTTC.

The chain joins TRBV5-1 to TRBJ2-5; D might be TRBD1 (5 bases). CDR1 and CDR2 (germline): SGHRS, YFSETQ. This CDR3 is 16 amino acids long. Trimming left V 1 base short and J 5 bases short, with 18 bases between. The CDR3 DNA reads as TGCGCCAGCAGCTTGTTATGGGCAGGGCCCTTGGAGACCCAGTACTTC. Its translation is CASSLLWAGPLETQYF. Filled out from reference TRBV5-1 and TRBJ2-5, the complete variable domain reads KAGVTQTPRYLIKTRGQQVTLSCSPISGHRSVSWYQQTPGQGLQFLFEYFSETQRNKGNFPGRFSGRQFSNSRSEMNVSTLELGDSALYLCASSLLWAGPLETQYFGPGTRLLVL.

The chain couples TRBV5-1 to TRBJ2-5, with a possible D match to TRBD1 (6 bases). V lost 3 bases and J lost 5, with 14 bases in between. Germline V gives CDR1 SGHRS, CDR2 YFSETQ. This CDR3 contains 14 residues. In DNA form, the CDR3 reads TGCGCCAGCAGCTCGACACAGGGTGGGGAGACCCAGTACTTC. This codes for CASSSTQGGETQYF.

The chain links TRBV19 to TRBJ2-1, with 8 bases aligning to TRBD2. The germline V gene encodes CDR1 LNHDA and CDR2 SQIVND (reference sequence). Trimming removed 3 bases from V and 5 bases from J; junction bases left unmatched: 6. The CDR3 has 15 residues. CDR3 DNA sequence: TGTGCCAGTAGTATCGAGGCGGGGGGTAACAATGAGCAGTTCTTC. Its translation is CASSIEAGGNNEQFF.

The chain joins TRBV5-5 to TRBJ2-1, with D hard to call. Looked up from germline, CDR1 is SGHKS and CDR2 is YYEKEE (reference sequence). CDR3 length equals 12 residues. With 4 bases removed from V and 5 bases from J, the gap between germline ends came to 7 bases. As DNA, the CDR3 is TGTGCCAGCAGCCAATGGCACAATGAGCAGTTCTTC. The encoded protein is CASSQWHNEQFF.

This chain uses TRBV11-1 with TRBJ2-5, with D uncertain. The germline V gene has CDR1 SGHAT and CDR2 FQDESV (reference sequence). This CDR3 contains 12 residues. Trimming removed 2 bases at V and 7 bases at J, with 8 bases between. The CDR3 sequence: CASSLPFGTQYF. In DNA form, the CDR3 reads TGTGCCAGCAGCTTACCCTTCGGGACCCAGTACTTC.

The rearrangement joins TRBV6-5 to TRBJ1-4; D is uncertain. The CDR3 totals 15 residues. CDR1 and CDR2 from the germline V gene are MNHEY and SVGAGI. V lost 6 bases and J lost 5, with 16 bases in between. The CDR3, as DNA: TGTGCCAGCAGCAGGCTCCCTTTCCGAAATGAAAAACTGTTTTTT. Protein product: CASSRLPFRNEKLFF.